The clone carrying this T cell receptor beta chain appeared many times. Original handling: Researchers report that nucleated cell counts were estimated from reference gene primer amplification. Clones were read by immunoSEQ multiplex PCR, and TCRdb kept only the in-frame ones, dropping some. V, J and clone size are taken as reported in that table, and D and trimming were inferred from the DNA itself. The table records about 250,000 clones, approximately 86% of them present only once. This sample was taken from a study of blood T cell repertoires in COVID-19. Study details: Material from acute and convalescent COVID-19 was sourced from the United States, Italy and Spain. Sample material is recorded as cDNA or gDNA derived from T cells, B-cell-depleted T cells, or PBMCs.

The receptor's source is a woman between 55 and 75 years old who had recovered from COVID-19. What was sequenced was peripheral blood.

For the CDR3, the DNA is TGCGCCAGCAGCCTCCTAGCGGGAGGGTACGAGCAGTACTTC. As protein: CASSLLAGGYEQYF. This sequence joins TRBV4-1 and TRBJ2-7; 12 nucleotides line up with TRBD2. CDR1 is MGHRA, CDR2 YSYEKL, per germline. CDR3 length: 14 residues. V shed 4 bases and J 4 bases; nucleotides not matched to a gene: 2.